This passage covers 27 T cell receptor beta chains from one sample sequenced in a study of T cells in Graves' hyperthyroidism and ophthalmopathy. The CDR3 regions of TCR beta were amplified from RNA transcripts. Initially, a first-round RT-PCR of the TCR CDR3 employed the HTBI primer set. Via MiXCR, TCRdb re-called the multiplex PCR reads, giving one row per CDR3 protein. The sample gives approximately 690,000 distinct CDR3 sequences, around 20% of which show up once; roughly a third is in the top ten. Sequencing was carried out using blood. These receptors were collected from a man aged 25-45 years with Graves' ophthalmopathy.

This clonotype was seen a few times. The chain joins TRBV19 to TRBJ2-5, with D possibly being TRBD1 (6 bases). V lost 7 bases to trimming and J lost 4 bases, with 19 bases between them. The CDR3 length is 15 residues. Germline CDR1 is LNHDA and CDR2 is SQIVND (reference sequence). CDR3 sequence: CASTQGNRVGETQYF. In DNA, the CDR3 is TGTGCCAGTACCCAAGGGAACAGGGTCGGAGAGACCCAGTACTTC.

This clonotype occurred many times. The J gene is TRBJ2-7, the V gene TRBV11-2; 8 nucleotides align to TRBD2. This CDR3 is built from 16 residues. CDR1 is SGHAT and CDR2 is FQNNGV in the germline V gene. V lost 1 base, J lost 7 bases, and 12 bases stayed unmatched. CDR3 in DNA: TGTGCCAGCAGCTTAGGGCCAGCGGGGGAGCCCGGGGAGCAGTACTTC. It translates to CASSLGPAGEPGEQYF.

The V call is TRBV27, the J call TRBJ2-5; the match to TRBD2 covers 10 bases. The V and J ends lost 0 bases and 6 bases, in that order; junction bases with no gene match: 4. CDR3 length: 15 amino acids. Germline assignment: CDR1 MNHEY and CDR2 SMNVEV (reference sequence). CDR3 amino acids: CASSLSSGRQKTQYF. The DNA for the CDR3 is TGTGCCAGCAGTTTATCTAGCGGGAGGCAGAAGACCCAGTACTTC.

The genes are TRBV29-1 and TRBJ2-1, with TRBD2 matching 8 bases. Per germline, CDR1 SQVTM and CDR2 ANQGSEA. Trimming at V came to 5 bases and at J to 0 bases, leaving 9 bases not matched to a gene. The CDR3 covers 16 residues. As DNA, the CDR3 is TGCAGCGTTCTTCTAGCGGGTTTTAGCTCCTACAATGAGCAGTTCTTC. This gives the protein CSVLLAGFSSYNEQFF.

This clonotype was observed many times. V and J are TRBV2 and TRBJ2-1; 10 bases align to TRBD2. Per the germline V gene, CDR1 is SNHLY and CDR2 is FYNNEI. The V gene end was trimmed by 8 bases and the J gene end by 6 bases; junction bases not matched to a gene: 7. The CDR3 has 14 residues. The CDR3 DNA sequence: TGTGCCAGCGGAAGCGGGAGGGCTGGCAATGAGCAGTTCTTC. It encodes CASGSGRAGNEQFF.

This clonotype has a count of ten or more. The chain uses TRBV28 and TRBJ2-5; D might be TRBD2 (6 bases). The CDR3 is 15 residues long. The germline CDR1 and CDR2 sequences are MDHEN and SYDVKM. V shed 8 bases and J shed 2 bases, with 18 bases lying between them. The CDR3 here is CASAGGAETQETQYF. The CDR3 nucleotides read TGTGCCAGCGCAGGAGGGGCAGAAACACAAGAGACCCAGTACTTC. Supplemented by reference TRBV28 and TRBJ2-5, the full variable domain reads DVKVTQSSRYLVKRTGEKVFLECVQDMDHENMFWYRQDPGLGLRLIYFSYDVKMKEKGDIPEGYSVSREKKERFSLILESASTNQTSMYLCASAGGAETQETQYFGPGTRLLVL.

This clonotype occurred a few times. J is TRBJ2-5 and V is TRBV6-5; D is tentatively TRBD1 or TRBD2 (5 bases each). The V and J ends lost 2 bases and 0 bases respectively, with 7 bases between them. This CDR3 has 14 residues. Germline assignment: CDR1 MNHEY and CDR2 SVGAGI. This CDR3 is CASSYTGHQETQYF. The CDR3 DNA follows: TGTGCCAGCAGTTACACGGGACACCAAGAGACCCAGTACTTC.

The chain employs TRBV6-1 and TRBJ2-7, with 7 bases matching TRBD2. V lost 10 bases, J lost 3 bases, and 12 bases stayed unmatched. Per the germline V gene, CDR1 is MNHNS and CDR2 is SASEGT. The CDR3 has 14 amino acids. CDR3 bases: TGTGCCACAGGAACGGGCGGGAGCCTCTACGAGCAGTACTTC. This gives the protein CATGTGGSLYEQYF.

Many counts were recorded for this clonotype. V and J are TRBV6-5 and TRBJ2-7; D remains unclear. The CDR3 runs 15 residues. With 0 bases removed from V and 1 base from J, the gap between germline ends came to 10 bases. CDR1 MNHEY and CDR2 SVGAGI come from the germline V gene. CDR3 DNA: TGTGCCAGCAGTTACTCGAACGGAAAATCCTACGAGCAGTACTTC. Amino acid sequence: CASSYSNGKSYEQYF.

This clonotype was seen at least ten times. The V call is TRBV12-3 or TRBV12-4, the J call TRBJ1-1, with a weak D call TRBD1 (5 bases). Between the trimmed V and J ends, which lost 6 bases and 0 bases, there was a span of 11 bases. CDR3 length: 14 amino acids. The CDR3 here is CASSRQRMNTEAFF. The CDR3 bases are TGTGCCAGCAGCCGACAGAGAATGAACACTGAAGCTTTCTTT.

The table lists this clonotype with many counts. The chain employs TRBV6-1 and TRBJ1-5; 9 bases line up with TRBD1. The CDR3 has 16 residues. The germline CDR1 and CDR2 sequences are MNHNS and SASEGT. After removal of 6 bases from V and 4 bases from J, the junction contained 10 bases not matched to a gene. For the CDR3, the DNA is TGTGCCAGCAGACTACTCGGACAGGGGTTGAATCAGCCCCAGCATTTT. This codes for CASRLLGQGLNQPQHF.

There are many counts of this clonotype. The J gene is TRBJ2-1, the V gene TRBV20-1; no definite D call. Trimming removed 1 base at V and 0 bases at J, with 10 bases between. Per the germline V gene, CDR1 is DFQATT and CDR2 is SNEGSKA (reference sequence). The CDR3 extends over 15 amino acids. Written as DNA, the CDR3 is TGCAGTGCTAGAGCGAGCACCCGCTCCTACAATGAGCAGTTCTTC. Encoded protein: CSARASTRSYNEQFF.

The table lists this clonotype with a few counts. The CDR3 coding sequence is TGTGCCAGCAGCTGGGCAGCCGCCTACGAGCAGTACTTC. Translated: CASSWAAAYEQYF. The genes are TRBV5-6 and TRBJ2-7; D unclear. This CDR3 has 13 amino acids. Germline loops: CDR1 SGHDT, CDR2 YYEEEE. The V end was cut by 3 bases, the J end by 2 bases, with 9 bases between.

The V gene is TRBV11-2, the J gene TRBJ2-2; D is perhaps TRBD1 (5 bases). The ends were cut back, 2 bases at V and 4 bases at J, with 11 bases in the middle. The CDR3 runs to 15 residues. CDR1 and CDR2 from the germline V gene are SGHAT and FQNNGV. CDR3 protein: CASSLSTDSTGELFF. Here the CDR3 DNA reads TGTGCCAGCAGCTTATCGACAGACTCCACCGGGGAGCTGTTTTTT. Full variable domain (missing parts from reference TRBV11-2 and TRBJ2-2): EAGVAQSPRYKIIEKRQSVAFWCNPISGHATLYWYQQILGQGPKLLIQFQNNGVVDDSQLPKDRFSAERLKGVDSTLKIQPAKLEDSAVYLCASSLSTDSTGELFFGEGSRLTVL.

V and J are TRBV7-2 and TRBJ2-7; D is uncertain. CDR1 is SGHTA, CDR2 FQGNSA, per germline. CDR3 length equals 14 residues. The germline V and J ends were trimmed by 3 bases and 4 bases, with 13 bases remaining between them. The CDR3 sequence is CASSFVGSSYEQYF. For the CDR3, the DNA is TGTGCCAGCAGCTTCGTGGGATCCTCTTACGAGCAGTACTTC.

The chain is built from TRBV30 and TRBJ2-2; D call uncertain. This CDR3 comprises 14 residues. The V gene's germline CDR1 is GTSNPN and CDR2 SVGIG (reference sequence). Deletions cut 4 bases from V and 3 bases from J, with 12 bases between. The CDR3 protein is CAWNWGADTGELFF. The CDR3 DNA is TGTGCCTGGAATTGGGGTGCGGACACCGGGGAGCTGTTTTTT.

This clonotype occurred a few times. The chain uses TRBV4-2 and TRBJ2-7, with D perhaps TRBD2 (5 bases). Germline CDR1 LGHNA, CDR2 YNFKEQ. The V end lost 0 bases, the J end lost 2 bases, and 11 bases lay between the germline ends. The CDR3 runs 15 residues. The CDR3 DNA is TGTGCCAGCAGCCAAGAAGTACCGGGAACCTACGAGCAGTACTTC. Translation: CASSQEVPGTYEQYF.

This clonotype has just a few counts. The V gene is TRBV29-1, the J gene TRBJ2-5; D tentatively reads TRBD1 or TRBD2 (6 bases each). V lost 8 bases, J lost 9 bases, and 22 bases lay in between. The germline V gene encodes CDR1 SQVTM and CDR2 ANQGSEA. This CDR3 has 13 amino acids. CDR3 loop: CSHPGGARGAQYF. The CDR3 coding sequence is TGCAGCCACCCCGGAGGGGCTAGGGGGGCCCAGTACTTC.

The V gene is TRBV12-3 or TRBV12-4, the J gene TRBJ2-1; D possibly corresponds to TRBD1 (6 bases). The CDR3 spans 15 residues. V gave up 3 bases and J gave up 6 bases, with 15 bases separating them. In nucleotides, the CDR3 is TGTGCCAGCAGTTTCCAGGGGATGGGGCTCAATGAGCAGTTCTTC. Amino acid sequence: CASSFQGMGLNEQFF.

The DNA of the CDR3 is TGTGCCAGCAGTCGGACAGGGGATTTCGACGAGCAGTACTTC. This sequence encodes CASSRTGDFDEQYF. V is TRBV6-1 and J is TRBJ2-7; 9 bases are a match to TRBD1. The germline V gene has CDR1 MNHNS and CDR2 SASEGT. This CDR3 has 14 amino acids. With V trimmed by 5 bases and J by 5 bases, 7 bases remained unmatched.

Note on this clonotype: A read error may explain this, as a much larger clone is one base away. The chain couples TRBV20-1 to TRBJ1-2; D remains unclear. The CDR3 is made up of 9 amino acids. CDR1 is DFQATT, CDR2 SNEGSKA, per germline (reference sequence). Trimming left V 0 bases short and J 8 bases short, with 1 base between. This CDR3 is CSAREGYTF. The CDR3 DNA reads TGCAGTGCTAGAGAAGGCTACACCTTC.

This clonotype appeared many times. Written as DNA, the CDR3 is TGTGCCAGCAGCTCTCCGACTAGCGGGACGTACAATGAGCAGTTCTTC. This gives the protein CASSSPTSGTYNEQFF. This chain joins TRBV11-2 and TRBJ2-1; 11 nucleotides line up with TRBD2. The trim removed 4 bases at V and 4 bases at J, leaving 6 bases unmatched. This CDR3 comprises 16 residues. Germline CDR1 reads SGHAT; CDR2 reads FQNNGV.

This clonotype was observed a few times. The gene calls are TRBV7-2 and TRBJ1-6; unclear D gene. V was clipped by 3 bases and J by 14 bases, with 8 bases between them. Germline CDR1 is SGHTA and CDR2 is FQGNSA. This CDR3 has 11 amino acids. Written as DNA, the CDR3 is TGTGCCAGCAGCTTCGATAGGGCCCTCCACTTT. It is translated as CASSFDRALHF.

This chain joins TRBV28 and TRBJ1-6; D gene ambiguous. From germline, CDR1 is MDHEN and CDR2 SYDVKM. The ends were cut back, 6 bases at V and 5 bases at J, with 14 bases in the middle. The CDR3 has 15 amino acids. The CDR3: CASSLNAVNNSPLHF. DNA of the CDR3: TGTGCCAGCAGCCTTAATGCTGTCAATAATTCACCCCTCCACTTT.

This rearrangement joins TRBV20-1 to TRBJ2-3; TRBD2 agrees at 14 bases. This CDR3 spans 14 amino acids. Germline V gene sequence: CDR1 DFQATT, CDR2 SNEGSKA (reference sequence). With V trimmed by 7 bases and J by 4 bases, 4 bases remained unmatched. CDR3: CSVAGLAGADTQYF. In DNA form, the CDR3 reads TGCAGTGTCGCGGGACTAGCGGGAGCAGATACGCAGTATTTT.

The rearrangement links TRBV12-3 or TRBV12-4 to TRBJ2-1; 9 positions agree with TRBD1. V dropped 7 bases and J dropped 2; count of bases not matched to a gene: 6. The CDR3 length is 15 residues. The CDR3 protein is CASNAGQGTYNEQFF. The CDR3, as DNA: TGTGCCAGCAACGCGGGACAGGGAACCTACAATGAGCAGTTCTTC.

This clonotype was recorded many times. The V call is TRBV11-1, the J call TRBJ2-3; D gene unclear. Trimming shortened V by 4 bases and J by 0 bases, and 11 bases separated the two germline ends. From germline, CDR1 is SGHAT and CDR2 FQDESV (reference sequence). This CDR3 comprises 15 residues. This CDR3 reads CASSSDGTSTDTQYF. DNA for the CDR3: TGTGCCAGCAGCTCGGACGGAACTAGCACAGATACGCAGTATTTT.